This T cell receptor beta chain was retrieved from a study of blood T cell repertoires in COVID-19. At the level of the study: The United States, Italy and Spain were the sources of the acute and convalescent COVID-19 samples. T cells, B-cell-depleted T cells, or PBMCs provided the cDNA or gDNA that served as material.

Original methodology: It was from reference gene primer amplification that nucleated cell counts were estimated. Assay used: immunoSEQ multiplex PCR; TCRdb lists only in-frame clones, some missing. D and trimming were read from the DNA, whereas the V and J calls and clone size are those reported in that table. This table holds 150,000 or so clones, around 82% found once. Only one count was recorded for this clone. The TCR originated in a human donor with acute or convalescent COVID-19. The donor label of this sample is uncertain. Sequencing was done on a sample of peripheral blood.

Here the CDR3 DNA reads TGCAGCGTTGAAACAGCTCTGAACACTGAAGCTTTCTTT. Protein: CSVETALNTEAFF. The chain combines TRBV29-1 with TRBJ1-1; the D is unclear. The germline V gene has CDR1 SQVTM and CDR2 ANQGSEA. The CDR3 length is 13 residues. The V end was cut by 2 bases, the J end by 0 bases, with 7 bases between. Full variable domain (missing parts from reference TRBV29-1 and TRBJ1-1): SAVISQKPSRDICQRGTSLTIQCQVDSQVTMMFWYRQQPGQSLTLIATANQGSEATYESGFVIDKFPISRPNLTFSTLTVSNMSPEDSSIYLCSVETALNTEAFFGQGTRLTVV.